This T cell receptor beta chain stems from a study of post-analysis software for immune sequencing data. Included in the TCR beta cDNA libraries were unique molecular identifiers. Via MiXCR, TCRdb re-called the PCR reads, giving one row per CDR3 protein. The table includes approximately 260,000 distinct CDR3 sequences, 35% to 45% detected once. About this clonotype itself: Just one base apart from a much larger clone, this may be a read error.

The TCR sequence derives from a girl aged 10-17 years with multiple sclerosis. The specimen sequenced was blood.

The CDR3 nucleotides are TGCGCCAGCAGCCAAGTCGTACTGGATGAGCAGTTCTTC. Amino acid sequence: CASSQVVLDEQFF. This sequence joins TRBV4-1 and TRBJ2-1; D gene uncertain. Per the germline V gene, CDR1 is MGHRA and CDR2 is YSYEKL. This CDR3 region has 13 residues. V dropped 1 base and J dropped 8 bases, with 9 bases sitting between them.